This entry concerns a single T cell receptor (beta chain). Its antigen remains unidentified. Germline V gene lookup returns CDR1 SGHNT and CDR2 YYREEE (reference sequence). This CDR3 spans 13 amino acids. V shed 5 bases, J shed 5 bases, and the junction held 2 bases outside the gene matches. Measured with immunoSEQ multiplex PCR; TCRdb has only the in-frame clones, and not every one. The sample comprises about 110,000 clones, more than 70% of which are singletons, and around 2% rests with the top ten. The sample comes from a study of cytomegalovirus exposure and HLA in healthy donors. Across the study: A later analysis reported the approximately 120 validation repertoires used the same platform as the roughly 700 first-cohort repertoires.

Study findings and constraints: As was reported, the classifier diagnosed cytomegalovirus status with high specificity and sensitivity. Most observed TCR sequences were rare, whereas some public TCRs were detected in many donors.

Sequencing used PBMCs. This sequence was found in a woman in her late teens or twenties in good health and CMV-seronegative. The V gene is TRBV5-4, the J gene TRBJ2-3, with TRBD2 matching over 10 bases. The chain's CDR3 is CASRPSGGDTQYF. The CDR3 coding sequence is TGTGCCAGCAGACCTAGCGGGGGAGATACGCAGTATTTT.